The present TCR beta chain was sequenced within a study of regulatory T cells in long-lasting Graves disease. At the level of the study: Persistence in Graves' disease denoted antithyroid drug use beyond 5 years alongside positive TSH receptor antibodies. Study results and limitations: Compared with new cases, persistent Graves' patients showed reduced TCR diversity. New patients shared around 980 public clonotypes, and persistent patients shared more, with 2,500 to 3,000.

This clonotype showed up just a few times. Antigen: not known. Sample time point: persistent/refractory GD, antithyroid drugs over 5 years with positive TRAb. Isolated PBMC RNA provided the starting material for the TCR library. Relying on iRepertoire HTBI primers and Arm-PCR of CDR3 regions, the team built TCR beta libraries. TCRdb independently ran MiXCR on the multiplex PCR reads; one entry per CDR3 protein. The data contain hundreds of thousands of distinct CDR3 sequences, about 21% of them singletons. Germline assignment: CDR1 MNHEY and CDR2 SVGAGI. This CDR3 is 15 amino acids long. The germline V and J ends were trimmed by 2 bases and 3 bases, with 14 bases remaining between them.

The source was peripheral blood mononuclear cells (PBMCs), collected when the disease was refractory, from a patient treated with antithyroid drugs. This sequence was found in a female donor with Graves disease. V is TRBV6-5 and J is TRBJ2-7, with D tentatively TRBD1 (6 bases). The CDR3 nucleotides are TGTGCCAGCAGTTACACCGGGACACGGATCTACGAGCAGTACTTC. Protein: CASSYTGTRIYEQYF.